The sequence of this T cell receptor (beta chain) was determined in a study of control samples from healthy donors and cancer patients. Data came from immunoSEQ multiplex PCR; TCRdb stores just in-frame clones and leaves some out. The sample yields fewer than 100,000 clones, approximately 82% seen once. This clone was detected a few times. CDR3 size: 15 residues. Germline CDR1 LNHDA, CDR2 SQIVND (reference sequence). Trimming left V 5 bases short and J 7 bases short, with 20 bases between. Specimen: blood. This clonotype was obtained from a man aged 60-69 years in good health. The chain recombines TRBV19 with TRBJ1-2, with a tentative D call TRBD1 (6 bases). CDR3 sequence (DNA): TGTGCCAGTAGTGGGCCGGTACAGGGTCTTGGTGGCTACACCTTC. Its protein product is CASSGPVQGLGGYTF.